Listed here are 20 T cell receptor beta chains from one sample, sequenced in a study of T cell repertoires and HLA-DP antigens. The antigens for these receptors are not known. The repertoire was sequenced with immunoSEQ multiplex PCR; TCRdb's copy has only in-frame clones and lacks some. The data contain approximately 100,000 clones, 86% of them singletons. The sequenced sample was CD4+ T cells from PBMCs. The receptors originated from a man between 50 and 59 years old in good health and CMV-seronegative.

In DNA form, the CDR3 reads TGTGCCAGCAGTTTTCTTATCGCAGGGAACTCCTACGAGCAGTACTTC. Translating gives CASSFLIAGNSYEQYF. The chain links TRBV28 to TRBJ2-7; tentative D call: TRBD1 (5 bases). In germline, CDR1 is MDHEN, CDR2 SYDVKM. The V gene lost 3 bases and the J gene lost 0 bases, with 15 bases spanning the gap. This CDR3 contains 16 residues.

A single count supports this clone. J is TRBJ2-1 and V is TRBV4-3, with TRBD2 identical over 9 bases. Germline-derived CDR1 and CDR2 are LGHNA and YSLEER. V shed 0 bases, J shed 0 bases, and the junction held 3 bases outside the gene matches. CDR3 length equals 17 residues. CDR3: CASSQDLSGSSYNEQFF. In nucleotides, the CDR3 is TGCGCCAGCAGCCAAGATCTTAGCGGGAGCTCCTACAATGAGCAGTTCTTC.

J is TRBJ2-5 and V is TRBV11-2; D is uncertain. The CDR3 runs to 14 residues. The V gene lost 5 bases and the J gene lost 1 base, with 11 bases spanning the gap. Germline CDR1 SGHAT, CDR2 FQNNGV. CDR3 sequence: CASSPLRFQETQYF. CDR3 DNA sequence: TGTGCCAGCAGCCCGCTAAGGTTCCAAGAGACCCAGTACTTC.

This clone was seen only a few times. The chain is built from TRBV5-1 and TRBJ1-1, with D uncertain. The CDR3 consists of 13 residues. V lost 0 bases and J 1 base, leaving 4 bases between the germline ends. The germline V gene has CDR1 SGHRS and CDR2 YFSETQ. DNA for the CDR3: TGCGCCAGCAGCTTGGCACAGAACACTGAAGCTTTCTTT. Protein sequence: CASSLAQNTEAFF. Filled out from reference TRBV5-1 and TRBJ1-1, the complete variable domain reads KAGVTQTPRYLIKTRGQQVTLSCSPISGHRSVSWYQQTPGQGLQFLFEYFSETQRNKGNFPGRFSGRQFSNSRSEMNVSTLELGDSALYLCASSLAQNTEAFFGQGTRLTVV.

The chain has TRBV25-1 and TRBJ2-3; D possibly corresponds to TRBD1 (7 bases). The CDR3 spans 16 residues. The V gene's germline CDR1 is MGHDK and CDR2 SYGVNS. V was trimmed by 1 base and J by 3 bases, leaving 14 bases between them. The DNA of the CDR3 is TGTGCCAGCAGTGAATTCGGAGGGGGCAGGACAGATACGCAGTATTTT. It translates to CASSEFGGGRTDTQYF.

This sequence joins TRBV30 and TRBJ1-2, with D maybe TRBD1 (6 bases). Germline loops: CDR1 GTSNPN, CDR2 SVGIG (reference sequence). Trimming removed 5 bases from V and 6 bases from J, with 16 bases in between. This CDR3 has 13 amino acids. CDR3 residues: CAWGHQGLNGYTF. The CDR3 DNA follows: TGTGCCTGGGGTCACCAGGGGTTAAATGGCTACACCTTC.

J is TRBJ1-5 and V is TRBV7-6; the D is unclear. The ends were cut back, 2 bases at V and 6 bases at J, with 8 bases in the middle. Germline V gives CDR1 SGHVS, CDR2 FNYEAQ. CDR3 length equals 13 residues. Written as DNA, the CDR3 is TGTGCCAGCAGCTTAACCAGCGTTCAGCCCCAGCATTTT. Translated: CASSLTSVQPQHF.

A single count supports this clone. CDR3 region: CASQSATGSGNTIYF. The CDR3 DNA is TGTGCCAGCCAATCTGCAACAGGGTCTGGAAACACCATATATTTT. J is TRBJ1-3 and V is TRBV5-4; a weak D match, TRBD1 (6 bases). Trimming left V 7 bases short and J 1 base short, with 15 bases between. In germline, CDR1 is SGHNT, CDR2 YYREEE (reference sequence). CDR3 size: 15 residues.

The CDR3 protein is CAWVAPRTGKSSGNTIYF. CDR3 bases: TGTGCCTGGGTAGCCCCTCGGACAGGGAAGAGCTCTGGAAACACCATATATTTT. This chain uses TRBV30 with TRBJ1-3, with 8 bases matching TRBD1. V trimming: 5 bases; J trimming: 0 bases; junction bases outside the gene matches: 15. Looked up from germline, CDR1 is GTSNPN and CDR2 is SVGIG (reference sequence). The CDR3 is made up of 18 amino acids.

The CDR3: CASSPSDRVGTYEQYF. In nucleotides, the CDR3 is TGTGCCAGCAGCCCATCAGACAGGGTTGGCACCTACGAGCAGTACTTC. The chain uses TRBV9 and TRBJ2-7; 7 bases align to TRBD1. The CDR3 consists of 16 residues. The trim removed 4 bases at V and 2 bases at J, leaving 12 bases unmatched. Germline values: CDR1 SGDLS, CDR2 YYNGEE.

The rearrangement joins TRBV6-6 to TRBJ2-1; 10 bases are shared with TRBD2. The CDR3 sequence is 16 residues long. The V gene's germline CDR1 is MNHNY and CDR2 SVGAGI (reference sequence). Trimming removed 0 bases from V and 3 bases from J; junction bases left unmatched: 2. The CDR3 DNA reads as TGTGCCAGCAGTTACTCGGCTAGCGGGGGCTACAATGAGCAGTTCTTC. This sequence encodes CASSYSASGGYNEQFF.

The rearrangement joins TRBV15 to TRBJ1-2; D is unclear. The CDR3 is 14 amino acids. Germline CDR1 LNHNV, CDR2 YYDKDF (reference sequence). V lost 3 bases, J lost 2 bases, and 10 bases lay in between. The chain's CDR3 is CATSSLTENYGYTF. The CDR3 bases are TGTGCCACCAGCAGCTTAACAGAAAACTATGGCTACACCTTC.

The rearrangement joins TRBV6-1 to TRBJ2-4; TRBD1 matches 7 bases. Germline CDR1 reads MNHNS; CDR2 reads SASEGT. This CDR3 is built from 20 residues. V lost 4 bases to trimming and J lost 0 bases; unmatched junction nucleotides: 18. The CDR3, as DNA: TGTGCCAGCAGTGGGACGGACAGGTCTCATGCGCGGCTAGCCAAAAACATTCAGTACTTC. As protein: CASSGTDRSHARLAKNIQYF.

The gene calls are TRBV6-5 and TRBJ2-5, with TRBD1 matching over 8 bases. The CDR3 covers 16 residues. CDR1 is MNHEY, CDR2 SVGAGI, per germline. Trimming at V came to 4 bases and at J to 4 bases, leaving 11 bases not matched to a gene. The CDR3 nucleotides are TGTGCCAGCAGTTCCCAAGAGGCAGGGGGCGTAGAGACCCAGTACTTC. This sequence encodes CASSSQEAGGVETQYF.

For the CDR3, the DNA is TGTGCCAGCGGCGGAACGTGGGGCTACAATGAGCAGTTCTTC. Protein sequence: CASGGTWGYNEQFF. V is TRBV5-6 and J is TRBJ2-1; D gene ambiguous. Germline V gene lookup returns CDR1 SGHDT and CDR2 YYEEEE. This CDR3 is 14 amino acids long. V was shortened by 7 bases and J by 3 bases, with 14 bases between the two germline ends.

The chain joins TRBV4-3 to TRBJ2-7, with TRBD2 matching 8 bases. Germline lookup yields CDR1 LGHNA and CDR2 YSLEER. This CDR3 comprises 16 residues. J gave up 6 bases and V 0 bases, and 10 bases lay outside the gene matches. CDR3 in amino acids: CASSQELAGGGREQYF. The CDR3 coding sequence is TGCGCCAGCAGCCAAGAGCTGGCGGGGGGCGGGCGCGAGCAGTACTTC.

The chain couples TRBV15 to TRBJ1-1, with a weak D call TRBD1 (5 bases). The CDR3 sequence is 16 residues long. The ends were cut back, 1 base at V and 1 base at J, with 13 bases in the middle. Per the germline V gene, CDR1 is LNHNV and CDR2 is YYDKDF (reference sequence). CDR3 loop: CATSRAGRARNTEAFF. Written as DNA, the CDR3 is TGTGCCACCAGCAGAGCTGGCAGGGCAAGGAACACTGAAGCTTTCTTT.

The chain has TRBV7-9 and TRBJ2-4; tentatively, D is TRBD2 (6 bases). Between the trimmed V and J ends, which lost 5 bases and 2 bases, there was a span of 13 bases. CDR1 is SEHNR and CDR2 is FQNEAQ in the germline V gene (reference sequence). This CDR3 contains 15 residues. CDR3 coding DNA: TGTGCCAGCAGCGAAGCCCGGGGGTCCAAAAACATTCAGTACTTC. This sequence encodes CASSEARGSKNIQYF.

This chain uses TRBV2 with TRBJ2-1; 9 nucleotides align to TRBD2. Germline V gene sequence: CDR1 SNHLY, CDR2 FYNNEI. V lost 8 bases to trimming and J lost 0 bases; unmatched junction nucleotides: 14. CDR3 size: 18 residues. The CDR3 spells CASLSTQNSGSSYNEQFF. The CDR3, as DNA: TGTGCCAGCCTTTCAACACAAAATAGCGGGAGCTCCTACAATGAGCAGTTCTTC.

This rearrangement joins TRBV6-5 to TRBJ1-1; 9 nucleotides line up with TRBD1. Germline assignment: CDR1 MNHEY and CDR2 SVGAGI. The CDR3 sequence is 13 residues long. After removal of 4 bases from V and 6 bases from J, the junction contained 3 bases not matched to a gene. The CDR3: CASSWGQGAEAFF. In DNA, the CDR3 is TGTGCCAGCAGTTGGGGACAGGGTGCTGAAGCTTTCTTT.